This TCR beta chain was documented in a study of blood T cells in healthy people across ages. Per-sample PBMC isolation yielded at least 6.5 million cells. A second PCR of about 7 to 12 cycles used a sample-barcoded 5' primer and a J-beta primer mix. Each of the cDNA molecules was tagged by a template-switch adaptor with 12 random nucleotides. MiXCR was run by TCRdb on the 5' RACE reads, yielding one entry per CDR3 protein. The sample shows approximately 900,000 distinct CDR3 sequences, roughly 29% of them seen only once. Trimming shortened V by 3 bases and J by 5 bases, and 14 bases separated the two germline ends. The CDR3 extends over 15 amino acids. Germline values: CDR1 DFQATT, CDR2 SNEGSKA (reference sequence). In addition, the sample was reused for a study of T cells of mothers and their children.

Sequenced input: blood. The sequence derives from a woman between 35 and 50 years old in good health. The chain combines TRBV20-1 with TRBJ1-6; no reliable D call. The CDR3 nucleotides are TGCAGTGCTAGTACCCCGGGAAGGGATAATTCACCCCTCCACTTT. Its protein is CSASTPGRDNSPLHF.